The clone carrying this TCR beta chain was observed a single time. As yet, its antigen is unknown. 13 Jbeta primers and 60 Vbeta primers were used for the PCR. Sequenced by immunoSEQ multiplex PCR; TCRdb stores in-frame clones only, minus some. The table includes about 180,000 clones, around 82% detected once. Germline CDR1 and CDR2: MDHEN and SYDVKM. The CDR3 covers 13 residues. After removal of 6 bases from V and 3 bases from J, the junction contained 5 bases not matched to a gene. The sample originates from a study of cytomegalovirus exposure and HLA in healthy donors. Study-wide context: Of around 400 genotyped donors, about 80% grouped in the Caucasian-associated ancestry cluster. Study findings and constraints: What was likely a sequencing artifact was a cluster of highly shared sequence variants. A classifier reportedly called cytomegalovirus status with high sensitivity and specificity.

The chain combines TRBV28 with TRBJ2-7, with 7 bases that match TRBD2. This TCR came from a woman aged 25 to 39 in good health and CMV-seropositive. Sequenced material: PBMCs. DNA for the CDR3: TGTGCCAGCAGGAACCCGGGGGGCTACGAGCAGTACTTC. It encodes CASRNPGGYEQYF. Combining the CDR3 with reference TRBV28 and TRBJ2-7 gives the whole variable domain DVKVTQSSRYLVKRTGEKVFLECVQDMDHENMFWYRQDPGLGLRLIYFSYDVKMKEKGDIPEGYSVSREKKERFSLILESASTNQTSMYLCASRNPGGYEQYFGPGTRLTVT.